The T cell receptor (beta chain) under discussion was sequenced for a study of blood T cell repertoires in COVID-19. For the study at large: PBMCs, B-cell-depleted T cells, or T cells were the source of the cDNA or gDNA that made up the material.

CDR1 MNHEY and CDR2 SVGAGI come from the germline V gene. CDR3 length: 11 amino acids. V was trimmed by 10 bases and J by 3 bases, leaving 10 bases between them. Participant-given clinical history determined each cohort assignment. Libraries were prepared by immunoSEQ multiplex PCR; TCRdb keeps only in-frame clonotypes and omits some of them. This table has 150,000 or so clones, around 88% appearing once. The TCR sequence derives from a woman between 45 and 60 years old in a cohort exposed to, infected with or recovered from COVID-19 (not recorded which). Sequencing was carried out using PBMCs or T cells enriched from blood (not recorded which). This chain connects TRBV6-5 to TRBJ2-7; D call uncertain. CDR3 protein: CATQSYYEQYF. The CDR3 DNA is TGTGCCACGCAGTCTTACTACGAGCAGTACTTC.